The entry that follows covers one T cell receptor beta chain sequence. A second PCR of roughly 6 to 12 cycles used a sample-barcoded 5' primer and a J-beta primer mix. Researchers report that each sample yielded at least 2.5 million CDR3-containing paired-end reads. TCRdb re-called the 5' RACE reads with MiXCR, one entry per CDR3 protein. The data show about 290,000 distinct CDR3 sequences, with 25% to 30% seen just once and over 25% held by the top ten. CDR3 length equals 15 residues. Germline CDR1 and CDR2: DFQATT and SNEGSKA (reference sequence). The V segment lost 3 bases and the J segment 7 bases; nucleotides outside the gene matches: 5. This entry comes from a study of blood T cells in healthy people across ages.

The chain joins TRBV20-1 to TRBJ2-2, with TRBD2 matching 13 bases. The source is a woman in her sixties or seventies in good health. The material sequenced was blood. The CDR3 here is CSASRTSGGVGELFF. Written as DNA, the CDR3 is TGCAGTGCTAGCAGGACTAGCGGGGGTGTCGGGGAGCTGTTTTTT.